This is a list of T cell receptor beta chains from one sample in a study of PD-1 blockade in classical Hodgkin lymphoma. Clones were sequenced by immunoSEQ multiplex PCR, and TCRdb holds only the in-frame ones, with some missing. The data contain 13,000 to 15,000 clones, more than 65% of them singletons. Sequencing was performed on peripheral blood mononuclear cells (PBMCs), taken at baseline. These receptors came from a human donor with classical Hodgkin lymphoma. Both conserved end residues are part of each CDR3. Each record gives: V gene, CDR3 protein.

>TRBV7-3
CASSSMKDSPLHF
>TRBV25-1
CASSEGLGHTIYF
>TRBV19
CASRVGVYNSPLHF
>TRBV28
CASEAPSYEQYF
>TRBV7-8
CASSLDPRGLNTEAFF
>TRBV5-6
CASSFQGTNYGYTF
>TRBV5-1
CASSLDRMNTEAFF
>TRBV7-2
CASSLATYEQYF
>TRBV2
CASSPGRLAGTDTQYF
>TRBV15
CATSSDRGGTEAFF
>TRBV10-3
CAISETGGQGQPQHF
>TRBV30
CAWSRQKQETQYF
>TRBV5-4
CASSAGLAGYEQFF
>TRBV30
CAWSVRATNEKLFF
>TRBV27
CASSLLGSGQETQYF
>TRBV5-1
CASSFPFPASLPGANVLTF
>TRBV5-3
CARSLQGIDSAKSYEQYF
>TRBV9
CASSVDLWETQYF
>TRBV27
CASSLQGQGARSYGYTF
>TRBV9
CASSPSLTVGKLFF
>TRBV29-1
CSAGAGGRDTQYF
>TRBV5-1
CASRNRDYEQYF
>TRBV4-3
CASSQDADSSGNTIYF
>TRBV28
CASSTTGGWSGYTF
>TRBV28
CASSLGTGRWNEQFF
>TRBV25-1
CASSPQAGEYNEQFF
>TRBV5-1
CASSLSVSQGVYEQYF
>TRBV18
CASSGGEADTQYF
>TRBV28
CASSSGTANMNTEAFF
>TRBV5-6
CASSLGDREYNEQFF
>TRBV4-2
CASSQSASGGGETQYF
>TRBV7-8
CACRLGIGSKHEQYF
>TRBV7-9
CASSWSGDLGKEQFF
>TRBV6-1
CASSAEGTRGYTF